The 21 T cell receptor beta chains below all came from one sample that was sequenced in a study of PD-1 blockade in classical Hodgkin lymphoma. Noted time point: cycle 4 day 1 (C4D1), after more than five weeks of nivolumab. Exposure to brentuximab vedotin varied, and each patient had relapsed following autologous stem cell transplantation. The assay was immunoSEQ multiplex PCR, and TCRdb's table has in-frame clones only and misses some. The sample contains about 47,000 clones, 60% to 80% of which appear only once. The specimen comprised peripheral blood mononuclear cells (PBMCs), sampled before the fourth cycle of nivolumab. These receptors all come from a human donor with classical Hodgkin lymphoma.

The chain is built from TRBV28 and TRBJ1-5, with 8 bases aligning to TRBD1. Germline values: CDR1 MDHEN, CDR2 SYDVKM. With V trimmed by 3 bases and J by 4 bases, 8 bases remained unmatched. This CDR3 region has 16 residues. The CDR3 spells CASSFSTGGLNQPQHF. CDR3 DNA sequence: TGTGCCAGCAGTTTTAGCACAGGGGGACTTAATCAGCCCCAGCATTTT.

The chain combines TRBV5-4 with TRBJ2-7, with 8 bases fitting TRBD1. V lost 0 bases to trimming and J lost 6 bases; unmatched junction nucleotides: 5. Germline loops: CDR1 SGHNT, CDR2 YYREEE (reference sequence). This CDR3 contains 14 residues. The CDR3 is CASSLETGVTEQYF. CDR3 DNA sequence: TGTGCCAGCAGCTTGGAGACAGGGGTGACCGAGCAGTACTTC.

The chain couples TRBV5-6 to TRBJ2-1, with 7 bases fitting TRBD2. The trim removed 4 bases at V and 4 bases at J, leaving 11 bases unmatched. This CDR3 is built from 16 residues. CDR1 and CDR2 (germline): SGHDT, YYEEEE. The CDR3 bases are TGTGCCAGCAGCCACGTCGGCGGGGGAGATTACAATGAGCAGTTCTTC. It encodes CASSHVGGGDYNEQFF.

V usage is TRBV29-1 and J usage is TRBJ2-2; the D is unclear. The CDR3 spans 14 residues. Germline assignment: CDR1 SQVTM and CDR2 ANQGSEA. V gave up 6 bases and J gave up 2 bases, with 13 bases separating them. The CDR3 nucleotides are TGCAGCGTAGTGGCGCTAGATAACACCGGGGAGCTGTTTTTT. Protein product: CSVVALDNTGELFF.

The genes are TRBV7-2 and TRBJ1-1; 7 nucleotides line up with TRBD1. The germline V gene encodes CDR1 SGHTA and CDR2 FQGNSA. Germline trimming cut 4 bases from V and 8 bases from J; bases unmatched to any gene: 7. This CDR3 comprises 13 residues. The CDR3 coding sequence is TGTGCCAGCAGCTCGCAAGGGGGCGGGGAAGCTTTCTTT. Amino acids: CASSSQGGGEAFF. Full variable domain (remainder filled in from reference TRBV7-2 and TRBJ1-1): GAGVSQSPSNKVTEKGKDVELRCDPISGHTALYWYRQSLGQGLEFLIYFQGNSAPDKSGLPSDRFSAERTGGSVSTLTIQRTQQEDSAVYLCASSSQGGGEAFFGQGTRLTVV.

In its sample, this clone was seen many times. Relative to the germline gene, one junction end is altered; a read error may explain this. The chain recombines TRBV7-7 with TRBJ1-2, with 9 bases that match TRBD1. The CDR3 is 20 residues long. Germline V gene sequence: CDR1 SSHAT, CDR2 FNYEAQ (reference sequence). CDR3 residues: CASSLVSQGQGWTYDYGYTF. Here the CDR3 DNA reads TGTGCTAGCAGTCTAGTGAGTCAGGGACAGGGATGGACCTACGACTATGGCTACACCTTC.

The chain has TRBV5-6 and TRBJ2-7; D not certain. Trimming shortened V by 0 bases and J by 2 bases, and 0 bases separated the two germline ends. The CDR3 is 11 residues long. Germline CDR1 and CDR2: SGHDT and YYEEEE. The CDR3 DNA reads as TGTGCCAGCAGCTTGGCCTACGAGCAGTACTTC. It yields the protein CASSLAYEQYF.

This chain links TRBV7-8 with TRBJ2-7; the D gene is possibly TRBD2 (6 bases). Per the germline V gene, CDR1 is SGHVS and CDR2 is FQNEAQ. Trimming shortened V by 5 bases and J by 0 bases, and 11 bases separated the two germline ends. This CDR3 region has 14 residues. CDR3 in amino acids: CASSDPGVSYEQYF. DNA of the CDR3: TGTGCCAGCAGCGACCCGGGGGTCTCCTACGAGCAGTACTTC. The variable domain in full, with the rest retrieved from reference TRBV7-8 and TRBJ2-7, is GAGVSQSPRYKVAKRGQDVALRCDPISGHVSLFWYQQALGQGPEFLTYFQNEAQLDKSGLPSDRFFAERPEGSVSTLKIQRTQQEDSAVYLCASSDPGVSYEQYFGPGTRLTVT.

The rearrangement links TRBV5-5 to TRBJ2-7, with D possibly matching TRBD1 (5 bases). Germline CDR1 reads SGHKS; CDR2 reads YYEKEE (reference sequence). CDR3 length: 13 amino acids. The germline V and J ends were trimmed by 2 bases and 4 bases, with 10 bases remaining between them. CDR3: CASSFLGVYEQYF. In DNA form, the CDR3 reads TGTGCCAGCAGCTTTTTAGGGGTATACGAGCAGTACTTC.

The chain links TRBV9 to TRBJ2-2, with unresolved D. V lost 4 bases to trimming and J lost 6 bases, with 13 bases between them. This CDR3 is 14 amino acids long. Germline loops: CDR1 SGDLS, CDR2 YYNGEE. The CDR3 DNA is TGTGCCAGCAGCCCTAGTGTGGACCCCGGGGAGCTGTTTTTT. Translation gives CASSPSVDPGELFF.

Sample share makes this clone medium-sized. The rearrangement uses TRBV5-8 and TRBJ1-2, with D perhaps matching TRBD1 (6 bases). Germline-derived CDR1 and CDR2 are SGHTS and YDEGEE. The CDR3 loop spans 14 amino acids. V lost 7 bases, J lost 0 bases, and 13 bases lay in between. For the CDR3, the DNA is TGTGCCAGCTACGTGACAGGAACTAACTATGGCTACACCTTC. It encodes CASYVTGTNYGYTF. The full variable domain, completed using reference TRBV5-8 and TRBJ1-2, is EAGVTQSPTHLIKTRGQQATLRCSPISGHTSVYWYQQALGLGLQFLLWYDEGEERNRGNFPPRFSGRQFPNYSSELNVNALELEDSALYLCASYVTGTNYGYTFGSGTRLTVV.

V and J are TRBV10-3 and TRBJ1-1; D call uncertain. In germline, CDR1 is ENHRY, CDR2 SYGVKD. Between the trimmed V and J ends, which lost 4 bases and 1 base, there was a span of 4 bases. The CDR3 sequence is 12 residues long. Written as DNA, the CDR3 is TGTGCCATCAGTGGGGGGAACACTGAAGCTTTCTTT. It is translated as CAISGGNTEAFF.

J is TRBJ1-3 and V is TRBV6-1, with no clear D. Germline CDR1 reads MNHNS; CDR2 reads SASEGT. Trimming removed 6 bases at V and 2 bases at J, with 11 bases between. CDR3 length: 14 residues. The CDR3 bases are TGTGCCAGCAGACAGTCGATCGCTGGAAACACCATATATTTT. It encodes CASRQSIAGNTIYF.

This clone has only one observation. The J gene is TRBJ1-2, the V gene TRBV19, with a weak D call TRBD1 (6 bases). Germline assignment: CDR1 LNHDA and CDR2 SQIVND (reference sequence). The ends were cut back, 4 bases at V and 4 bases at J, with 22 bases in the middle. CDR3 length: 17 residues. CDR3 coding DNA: TGTGCCAGTAGTACGGAGGTCGCGGGGGGGCAAAGCTATGGCTACACCTTC. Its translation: CASSTEVAGGQSYGYTF.

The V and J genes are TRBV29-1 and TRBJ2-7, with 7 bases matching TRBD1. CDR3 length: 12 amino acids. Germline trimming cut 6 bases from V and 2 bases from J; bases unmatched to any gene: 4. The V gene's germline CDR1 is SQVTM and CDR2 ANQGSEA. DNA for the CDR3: TGCAGCGTCCAGGACAGGCCCTACGAGCAGTACTTC. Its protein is CSVQDRPYEQYF.

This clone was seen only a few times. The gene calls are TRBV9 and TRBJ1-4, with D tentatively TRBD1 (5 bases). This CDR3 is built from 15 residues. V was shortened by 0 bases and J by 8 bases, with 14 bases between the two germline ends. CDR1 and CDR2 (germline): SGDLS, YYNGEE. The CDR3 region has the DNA TGTGCCAGCAGCGTAGGACCCCAGGGAAACGAAAAACTGTTTTTT. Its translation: CASSVGPQGNEKLFF.

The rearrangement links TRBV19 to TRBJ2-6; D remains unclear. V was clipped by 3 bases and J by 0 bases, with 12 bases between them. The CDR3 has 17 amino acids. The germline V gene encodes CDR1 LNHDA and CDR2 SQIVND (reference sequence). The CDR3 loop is CASSIRSASSGANVLTF. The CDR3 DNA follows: TGTGCCAGTAGTATTAGGTCGGCCAGCTCTGGGGCCAACGTCCTGACTTTC.

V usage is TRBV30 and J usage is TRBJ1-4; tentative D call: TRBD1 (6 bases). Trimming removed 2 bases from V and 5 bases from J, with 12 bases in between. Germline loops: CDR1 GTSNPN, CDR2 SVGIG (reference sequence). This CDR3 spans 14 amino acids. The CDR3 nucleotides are TGTGCCTGGAGTACCCGGGGGCTAAATGAAAAACTGTTTTTT. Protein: CAWSTRGLNEKLFF.

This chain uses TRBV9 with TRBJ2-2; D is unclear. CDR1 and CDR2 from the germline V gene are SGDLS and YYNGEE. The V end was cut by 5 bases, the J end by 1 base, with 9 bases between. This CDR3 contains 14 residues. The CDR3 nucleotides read TGTGCCAGCAGGGTGGCCGTGAACACCGGGGAGCTGTTTTTT. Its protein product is CASRVAVNTGELFF.

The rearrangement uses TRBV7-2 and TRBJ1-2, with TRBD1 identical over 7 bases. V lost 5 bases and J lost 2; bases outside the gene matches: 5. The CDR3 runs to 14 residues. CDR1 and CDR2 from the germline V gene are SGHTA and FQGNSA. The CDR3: CASSPGGQNYGYTF. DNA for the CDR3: TGTGCCAGCAGCCCCGGGGGACAGAACTATGGCTACACCTTC. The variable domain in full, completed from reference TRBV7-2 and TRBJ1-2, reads GAGVSQSPSNKVTEKGKDVELRCDPISGHTALYWYRQSLGQGLEFLIYFQGNSAPDKSGLPSDRFSAERTGGSVSTLTIQRTQQEDSAVYLCASSPGGQNYGYTFGSGTRLTVV.

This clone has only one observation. CDR3 nucleotide sequence: TGTGCCATCAGAGAGGCTGACAGGCGTAACGGCTACACCTTC. Translation: CAIREADRRNGYTF. The chain employs TRBV10-3 and TRBJ1-2; possible D gene TRBD1, 6 bases. This CDR3 is 14 amino acids long. CDR1 is ENHRY, CDR2 SYGVKD, per germline. V was pared by 6 bases and J by 8 bases, with 19 bases between.